One and the same sample provided the 25 T cell receptor beta chains below, sequenced in a study of cytomegalovirus exposure and HLA in healthy donors (TCRdb year 2017). Libraries were made using the immunoSEQ multiplex PCR assay. For the multiplex PCR, a mixture combining 60 forward primers for TCR Vbeta segments and 13 reverse primers for TCR Jbeta segments was used. The immuneACCESS repertoire file appears here via TCRdb, limited to in-frame rearrangements. These files lack a portion of the clones; in checked studies, under half of the deficit traces to unresolved V genes, and the cause of the others is not known. In all, the sample holds some 220,000 clones, and approximately 80% of those were seen once. Of the sample, 0.58% is held by the ten largest clones. Specimen: PBMCs. Source of these receptors: a woman in her 40s in good health and CMV-seronegative.

This clone has a handful of counts. The genes are TRBV7-9 and TRBJ2-7; TRBD1 aligns across 9 bases. Germline CDR1 reads SEHNR; CDR2 reads FQNEAQ (reference sequence). J gave up 1 base and V 7 bases, and 8 bases lay outside the gene matches. This CDR3 is built from 15 residues. CDR3 in amino acids: CASTSGTGLSYEQYF. CDR3 nucleotide sequence: TGTGCCAGCACCTCCGGGACAGGGCTTTCCTACGAGCAGTACTTC. Filled out from reference TRBV7-9 and TRBJ2-7, the complete variable domain reads DTGVSQNPRHKITKRGQNVTFRCDPISEHNRLYWYRQTLGQGPEFLTYFQNEAQLEKSRLLSDRFSAERPKGSFSTLEIQRTEQGDSAMYLCASTSGTGLSYEQYFGPGTRLTVT.

V gene TRBV19 combines with J gene TRBJ1-1, with 8 positions matching TRBD1. The junction had 2 bases not matched to a gene; V was cut back by 4 bases and J by 1 base. Germline CDR1 reads LNHDA; CDR2 reads SQIVND (reference sequence). There are 14 residues in the CDR3. The CDR3 region has the DNA TGTGCCAGTAGTACAGGGGGCCGGAACACTGAAGCTTTCTTT. This sequence encodes CASSTGGRNTEAFF.

This rearrangement joins TRBV7-2 to TRBJ2-3, with no clear D. V lost 0 bases and J lost 3, with 7 bases in between. This CDR3 is built from 14 residues. In germline, CDR1 is SGHTA, CDR2 FQGNSA. CDR3 in DNA: TGTGCCAGCAGCTTAGCGGCGGCGACAGATACGCAGTATTTT. Translation gives CASSLAAATDTQYF.

The V call is TRBV7-9, the J call TRBJ2-7; TRBD1 agrees at 7 bases. The ends lost 0 bases at V and 2 bases at J; junction bases unmatched: 1. The CDR3 spans 14 residues. The V gene's germline CDR1 is SEHNR and CDR2 FQNEAQ (reference sequence). CDR3 sequence reads: CASSLAGQAYEQYF. CDR3 DNA sequence: TGTGCCAGCAGCTTAGCCGGACAGGCCTACGAGCAGTACTTC.

V gene TRBV6-1 combines with J gene TRBJ1-1, with D unresolved. Germline V gene lookup returns CDR1 MNHNS and CDR2 SASEGT. The CDR3 length is 13 residues. The V end was cut by 2 bases, the J end by 0 bases, with 4 bases between. The CDR3 DNA follows: TGTGCCAGCAGTGAACCTATGAACACTGAAGCTTTCTTT. Translating gives CASSEPMNTEAFF.

The chain links TRBV28 to TRBJ1-5, with D tentatively TRBD1 (5 bases). V was clipped by 2 bases and J by 9 bases, with 17 bases between them. CDR3 length equals 15 residues. CDR1 is MDHEN and CDR2 is SYDVKM in the germline V gene. This CDR3 is CASSLGRGRGPPQHF. The CDR3 DNA follows: TGTGCCAGCAGTTTAGGTAGGGGTAGGGGTCCGCCCCAGCATTTT.

This chain links TRBV2 with TRBJ2-2; 14 nucleotides align to TRBD2. CDR3 length equals 17 residues. Looked up from germline, CDR1 is SNHLY and CDR2 is FYNNEI. Losses at the gene ends were 5 bases for V and 6 bases for J; bases not matched to a gene: 8. The DNA for the CDR3 is TGTGCCAGCAGTACCGAACGACTAGCGGGGGGGTCCGGGGAGCTGTTTTTT. Translating it yields CASSTERLAGGSGELFF. Full variable domain (remainder filled in from reference TRBV2 and TRBJ2-2): EPEVTQTPSHQVTQMGQEVILRCVPISNHLYFYWYRQILGQKVEFLVSFYNNEISEKSEIFDDQFSVERPDGSNFTLKIRSTKLEDSAMYFCASSTERLAGGSGELFFGEGSRLTVL.

The V and J genes are TRBV21-1 and TRBJ1-5; no check of the table's D call, TRBD1, against the DNA was made. TRBV21-1 is classified as a pseudogene. The CDR3 consists of 15 residues. The CDR3 loop reads CASSKVDRAIQPQHF. The CDR3 DNA follows: TGTGCCAGCAGCAAAGTGGACAGGGCGATTCAGCCCCAGCATTTT.

This chain connects TRBV20-1 to TRBJ1-1, with D possibly TRBD1 on 6 matching bases. This CDR3 region has 11 residues. CDR1 is DFQATT, CDR2 SNEGSKA, per germline (reference sequence). V dropped 7 bases and J dropped 4 bases, with 10 bases sitting between them. The CDR3 loop is CSGLGATEAFF. Written as DNA, the CDR3 is TGCAGTGGGCTGGGGGCCACTGAAGCTTTCTTT.

CDR3 region: CASSPPGGASPLHF. The CDR3 DNA reads as TGTGCCAGCAGTCCCCCGGGGGGCGCATCACCCCTCCACTTT. The chain is built from TRBV6-6 and TRBJ1-6; D perhaps matches TRBD1 (6 bases). This CDR3 spans 14 amino acids. Germline V lookup: CDR1 MNHNY, CDR2 SVGAGI (reference sequence). The V and J ends lost 5 bases and 10 bases respectively, with 15 bases between them.

V usage is TRBV7-9 and J usage is TRBJ1-2; 7 positions agree with TRBD1. Germline V gene lookup returns CDR1 SEHNR and CDR2 FQNEAQ (reference sequence). The CDR3 sequence is 15 residues long. The V gene end was trimmed by 5 bases and the J gene end by 8 bases; junction bases not matched to a gene: 14. CDR3 DNA: TGTGCCAGCAGCACCCAGAGGAGGGACAGTCAGGGCTACACCTTC. It codes for CASSTQRRDSQGYTF.

The gene calls are TRBV28 and TRBJ1-4, with a weak D call TRBD1 (5 bases). CDR3 length: 17 residues. Germline V lookup: CDR1 MDHEN, CDR2 SYDVKM. The germline V and J ends were trimmed by 4 bases and 4 bases, with 19 bases remaining between them. CDR3 nucleotide sequence: TGTGCCAGCAGTTCCAACCCTCTTGACAGATTTAATGAAAAACTGTTTTTT. It codes for CASSSNPLDRFNEKLFF.

In this sample, this clone turned up once. This sequence joins TRBV5-6 and TRBJ1-2; TRBD1 is a possible D gene (6 bases). CDR3 length equals 16 residues. V dropped 4 bases and J dropped 0 bases, with 16 bases sitting between them. Germline CDR1 is SGHDT and CDR2 is YYEEEE. CDR3 sequence (DNA): TGTGCCAGCAGCCTGAGACAGGCGCAAGCTAACTATGGCTACACCTTC. Translated: CASSLRQAQANYGYTF.

The chain couples TRBV5-1 to TRBJ2-5, with D maybe TRBD2 (6 bases). Trimming shortened V by 4 bases and J by 3 bases, and 13 bases separated the two germline ends. Germline-derived CDR1 and CDR2 are SGHRS and YFSETQ. The CDR3 totals 14 residues. CDR3 residues: CASSVVPGEETQYF. The CDR3 region has the DNA TGCGCCAGCAGCGTAGTGCCGGGAGAAGAGACCCAGTACTTC.

The rearrangement uses TRBV4-2 and TRBJ2-3; 14 bases agree with TRBD2. The CDR3 loop spans 16 amino acids. Trimming took 4 bases from V and 5 from J; bases not matched to a gene: 5. The germline CDR1 and CDR2 sequences are LGHNA and YNFKEQ. CDR3 loop: CASSRRGLAGGDTQYF. Here the CDR3 DNA reads TGTGCCAGCAGCCGCCGAGGACTAGCGGGGGGAGATACGCAGTATTTT.

The J gene is TRBJ2-1, the V gene TRBV30, with D possibly matching TRBD1 (6 bases). CDR1 and CDR2 from the germline V gene are GTSNPN and SVGIG (reference sequence). Trimming pared 2 bases from V and 7 bases from J, leaving 15 bases between. This CDR3 spans 14 amino acids. The chain's CDR3 is CAWSLSGTKNEQFF. The CDR3 DNA reads as TGTGCCTGGAGTCTTTCCGGGACAAAAAATGAGCAGTTCTTC.

In this sample, this clone turned up a few times. The J gene is TRBJ1-4, the V gene TRBV5-1; D is uncertain. This CDR3 spans 13 amino acids. CDR1 SGHRS and CDR2 YFSETQ come from the germline V gene. Deletions cut 0 bases from V and 6 bases from J, with 6 bases between. CDR3 residues: CASSLGLDEKLFF. In nucleotides, the CDR3 is TGCGCCAGCAGCTTGGGACTCGATGAAAAACTGTTTTTT. The whole variable domain, filled in from reference TRBV5-1 and TRBJ1-4, reads KAGVTQTPRYLIKTRGQQVTLSCSPISGHRSVSWYQQTPGQGLQFLFEYFSETQRNKGNFPGRFSGRQFSNSRSEMNVSTLELGDSALYLCASSLGLDEKLFFGSGTQLSVL.

The V and J genes are TRBV30 and TRBJ2-5; the match to TRBD2 covers 11 bases. The CDR3 consists of 15 residues. CDR1 and CDR2 (germline): GTSNPN, SVGIG (reference sequence). Trimming took 1 base from V and 6 from J; bases not matched to a gene: 7. The CDR3 sequence: CAWSAGTSGIKTQYF. The CDR3 DNA reads as TGTGCCTGGAGTGCAGGGACTAGCGGTATAAAGACCCAGTACTTC.

The chain uses TRBV7-9 and TRBJ2-3; the match to TRBD2 covers 8 bases. Germline trimming cut 2 bases from V and 0 bases from J; bases unmatched to any gene: 1. Germline V lookup: CDR1 SEHNR, CDR2 FQNEAQ (reference sequence). The CDR3 covers 15 residues. Written as DNA, the CDR3 is TGTGCCAGCAGCTTATCTAGCGGGAGCACAGATACGCAGTATTTT. This codes for CASSLSSGSTDTQYF.

V and J are TRBV5-1 and TRBJ2-6, with TRBD1 matching 7 bases. The CDR3 sequence is 17 residues long. Trimming removed 5 bases from V and 0 bases from J; junction bases left unmatched: 8. Germline lookup yields CDR1 SGHRS and CDR2 YFSETQ. The CDR3 spells CASRRDSENSGANVLTF. The CDR3 DNA is TGCGCCAGCAGGAGGGACAGCGAAAACTCTGGGGCCAACGTCCTGACTTTC. The whole variable domain, remainder taken from reference TRBV5-1 and TRBJ2-6, is KAGVTQTPRYLIKTRGQQVTLSCSPISGHRSVSWYQQTPGQGLQFLFEYFSETQRNKGNFPGRFSGRQFSNSRSEMNVSTLELGDSALYLCASRRDSENSGANVLTFGAGSRLTVL.

The V call is TRBV6-4, the J call TRBJ1-6; 8 bases agree with TRBD1. Per germline, CDR1 MRHNA and CDR2 SNTAGT. V shed 6 bases and J 9 bases; nucleotides not matched to a gene: 10. The CDR3 covers 15 residues. The CDR3 DNA follows: TGTGCCAGCAGAGACAGGGGTTCACAGGTTTCACCCCTCCACTTT. This sequence encodes CASRDRGSQVSPLHF.

This clone has more than one count but fewer than ten. V gene TRBV2 combines with J gene TRBJ1-5; unclear D gene. CDR1 and CDR2 (germline): SNHLY, FYNNEI. This CDR3 has 14 residues. Trimming shortened V by 5 bases and J by 0 bases, and 8 bases separated the two germline ends. The CDR3 spells CASSSQYSNQPQHF. DNA of the CDR3: TGTGCCAGCAGTTCACAGTATAGCAATCAGCCCCAGCATTTT. Based on the CDR3 plus reference TRBV2 and TRBJ1-5, the full variable domain is EPEVTQTPSHQVTQMGQEVILRCVPISNHLYFYWYRQILGQKVEFLVSFYNNEISEKSEIFDDQFSVERPDGSNFTLKIRSTKLEDSAMYFCASSSQYSNQPQHFGDGTRLSIL.

The chain carries TRBV5-1 and TRBJ2-7; D is unclear. The CDR3 is 15 residues long. Germline V gene data show CDR1 as SGHRS and CDR2 as YFSETQ. With 0 bases removed from V and 1 base from J, the gap between germline ends came to 11 bases. CDR3 sequence (DNA): TGCGCCAGCAGCTTGGAAGAGACACCTTCCTACGAGCAGTACTTC. As protein: CASSLEETPSYEQYF.

V is TRBV9 and J is TRBJ1-1; D is ambiguous. V was shortened by 0 bases and J by 6 bases, with 6 bases between the two germline ends. CDR1 is SGDLS and CDR2 is YYNGEE in the germline V gene. The CDR3 runs 12 residues. The DNA for the CDR3 is TGTGCCAGCAGCGTAGGGAGGTCTGAAGCTTTCTTT. Translated: CASSVGRSEAFF.

This clone has a handful of counts. The V and J genes are TRBV19 and TRBJ1-5; tentatively, D is TRBD1 (6 bases). The V end lost 6 bases, the J end lost 0 bases, and 12 bases lay between the germline ends. The CDR3 extends over 15 amino acids. Germline V lookup: CDR1 LNHDA, CDR2 SQIVND (reference sequence). The CDR3, as DNA: TGTGCCAGTAGCAGGGGAGACACTAGCAATCAGCCCCAGCATTTT. Residues: CASSRGDTSNQPQHF. Full variable domain (remainder filled in from reference TRBV19 and TRBJ1-5): DGGITQSPKYLFRKEGQNVTLSCEQNLNHDAMYWYRQDPGQGLRLIYYSQIVNDFQKGDIAEGYSVSREKKESFPLTVTSAQKNPTAFYLCASSRGDTSNQPQHFGDGTRLSIL.